These T cell receptor beta chains were read from a single sample in a study of cytomegalovirus exposure and HLA in healthy donors. Using immunoSEQ multiplex PCR, the repertoire was profiled, and TCRdb retains in-frame clones only, with some absent. The table records about 150,000 clones, 87% of them present only once. The sequenced sample consisted of PBMCs. Receptors were obtained from a man younger than 30 in good health and CMV-seropositive. CDR3s include the opening cysteine and the closing phenylalanine or tryptophan. A D gene is named only where the DNA matches it firmly. Size values are once, few and many counts, or a class for expanded clones, and some rows have none.

size	D	V	J	CDR3	DNA
.	TRBD2	TRBV7-7	TRBJ2-7	CASSSGTSGVYEQYF	TGTGCTAGCAGCTCGGGGACTAGCGGGGTCTACGAGCAGTACTTC
.	TRBD2	TRBV7-7	TRBJ2-2	CASSLLARNTGELFF	TGTGCCAGCAGTTTACTAGCGCGGAACACCGGGGAGCTGTTTTTT
.	.	TRBV4-1	TRBJ1-4	CASSQDPREKLFF	TGCGCCAGCAGCCAAGATCCCCGGGAAAAACTGTTTTTT
once	.	TRBV7-2	TRBJ1-5	CASSLGRRGKNQPQHF	TGTGCCAGCAGCTTAGGTCGCCGGGGGAAAAATCAGCCCCAGCATTTT
once	.	TRBV4-1	TRBJ2-6	CASSQLNTQRLSGANVLTF	TGCGCCAGCAGCCAACTTAACACCCAACGTCTCTCTGGGGCCAACGTCCTGACTTTC
.	TRBD2	TRBV5-1	TRBJ2-7	CASSLALAGGYEQYF	TGCGCCAGCAGCTTGGCCCTAGCGGGAGGGTACGAGCAGTACTTC
.	.	TRBV30	TRBJ1-2	CAWSGTPGVYGYTF	TGTGCCTGGAGTGGGACTCCAGGCGTCTATGGCTACACCTTC
.	.	TRBV7-9	TRBJ1-5	CASSSQGGQPQHF	TGTGCCAGCAGCTCCCAGGGTGGACAGCCCCAGCATTTT
.	TRBD1	TRBV7-6	TRBJ1-6	CASSLDRVGIYDSPLHF	TGTGCCAGCAGCTTGGACAGGGTAGGTATTTATGATTCACCCCTCCACTTT
.	.	TRBV11-2	TRBJ1-1	CASCTTGMNTEAFF	TGTGCCAGTTGTACGACGGGGATGAACACTGAAGCTTTCTTT
.	.	TRBV5-1	TRBJ2-7	CASSPTFGQPEKQYF	TGCGCCAGCAGCCCGACTTTCGGACAGCCAGAGAAGCAGTACTTC
.	.	TRBV19	TRBJ1-4	CASSSATNEKLFF	TGTGCCAGTAGCTCCGCAACTAATGAAAAACTGTTTTTT
.	.	TRBV6-4	TRBJ2-2	CASSREGVSGELFF	TGTGCCAGCAGCCGCGAGGGGGTATCCGGGGAGCTGTTTTTT
.	.	TRBV5-1	TRBJ1-2	CASSPEGSNYGYTF	TGCGCCAGCAGCCCGGAGGGGTCTAACTATGGCTACACCTTC
.	.	TRBV2	TRBJ2-7	CASHLGQASYEQYF	TGTGCCAGCCACCTGGGACAAGCCTCCTACGAGCAGTACTTC
few	.	TRBV29-1	TRBJ2-7	CSVRVSYEQYF	TGCAGCGTCCGGGTTTCCTACGAGCAGTACTTC
.	TRBD2	TRBV7-8	TRBJ2-7	CASSFSRLAGSYEQYF	TGTGCCAGCAGCTTTAGCCGACTAGCGGGGAGCTACGAGCAGTACTTC
.	TRBD1	TRBV7-9	TRBJ1-2	CASSSGTGGVYYGYTF	TGTGCCAGCAGCTCCGGGACAGGGGGCGTCTACTATGGCTACACCTTC
.	TRBD2	TRBV30	TRBJ2-1	CAWSTLAGGNYNEQFF	TGTGCCTGGAGTACCTTAGCGGGGGGGAACTACAATGAGCAGTTCTTC
.	.	TRBV2	TRBJ2-7	CASSQTDRSYEQYF	TGTGCCAGCAGTCAAACAGACAGGTCCTACGAGCAGTACTTC
.	TRBD2	TRBV5-1	TRBJ2-3	CASSSGGLAGGGTDTQYF	TGCGCCAGCAGCTCAGGGGGCCTAGCGGGAGGCGGCACAGATACGCAGTATTTT
.	.	TRBV5-1	TRBJ2-5	CASSSLQETQYF	TGCGCCAGCAGCTCCCTACAAGAGACCCAGTACTTC
few	.	TRBV19	TRBJ1-5	CASSIVFRGPQPQHF	TGTGCCAGTAGTATAGTCTTCAGGGGTCCGCAGCCCCAGCATTTT
.	TRBD2	TRBV5-1	TRBJ2-6	CASSLAPGRASSGANVLTF	TGCGCCAGCAGCTTGGCCCCAGGGAGGGCGAGCTCTGGGGCCAACGTCCTGACTTTC
once	.	TRBV6-1	TRBJ1-3	CASSEGGATSGNTIYF	TGTGCCAGCAGTGAAGGTGGGGCCACCTCTGGAAACACCATATATTTT
once	.	TRBV14	TRBJ1-2	CASSPGARYGYTF	TGTGCCAGCAGCCCCGGAGCCCGCTATGGCTACACCTTC
.	TRBD1	TRBV19	TRBJ1-5	CASPGTGYDQPQHF	TGTGCCAGTCCCGGGACAGGGTATGATCAGCCCCAGCATTTT
.	TRBD1	TRBV15	TRBJ1-4	CATSSSSRDRGSEKLFF	TGTGCCACCAGCAGCTCCTCCCGGGACAGAGGATCTGAAAAACTGTTTTTT
once	TRBD2	TRBV5-1	TRBJ2-5	CASSSAGIAGGQETQYF	TGCGCCAGCAGCTCGGCCGGGATAGCGGGAGGACAAGAGACCCAGTACTTC
.	.	TRBV29-1	TRBJ2-5	CSYRVIQETQYF	TGCAGTTATCGCGTGATTCAAGAGACCCAGTACTTC
.	TRBD1	TRBV4-1	TRBJ1-3	CASSQEGTGDGNTIYF	TGCGCCAGCAGTCAAGAAGGGACAGGCGACGGAAACACCATATATTTT
.	.	TRBV14	TRBJ1-5	CASSQTGNQPQHF	TGTGCCAGCAGCCAAACAGGGAATCAGCCCCAGCATTTT
.	TRBD1	TRBV7-2	TRBJ2-7	CASSGRQGRDYEQYF	TGTGCCAGCAGCGGACGACAGGGGCGAGACTACGAGCAGTACTTC
.	.	TRBV6-4	TRBJ2-1	CATSVQGGEQFF	TGTGCCACTAGTGTACAGGGCGGTGAGCAGTTCTTC
.	.	TRBV7-9	TRBJ1-2	CASSRQDNYGYTF	TGTGCCAGCAGCCGACAGGATAACTATGGCTACACCTTC
.	.	TRBV19	TRBJ1-3	CASSISANSGNTIYF	TGTGCCAGTAGTATAAGTGCTAACTCTGGAAACACCATATATTTT
.	.	TRBV30	TRBJ1-1	CAWSRGWTEAFF	TGTGCCTGGAGTAGGGGATGGACTGAAGCTTTCTTT
.	TRBD2	TRBV5-6	TRBJ2-2	CASTRRTSAIPATGELFF	TGTGCCAGCACCCGCCGGACTAGCGCGATACCCGCCACCGGGGAGCTGTTTTTT
.	TRBD1	TRBV5-1	TRBJ1-1	CASSPWTGVGNTEAFF	TGCGCCAGCAGCCCATGGACAGGGGTTGGGAACACTGAAGCTTTCTTT
.	.	TRBV2	TRBJ1-5	CASVAGRGNQPQHF	TGTGCCAGCGTAGCGGGGAGGGGGAATCAGCCCCAGCATTTT
.	.	TRBV7-2	TRBJ2-2	CASSIRGTGELFF	TGTGCCAGCAGCATTAGAGGGACTGGGGAGCTGTTTTTT
.	TRBD1	TRBV10-3	TRBJ1-1	CATQGAVNTEAFF	TGTGCCACCCAGGGGGCGGTGAACACTGAAGCTTTCTTT
.	TRBD1	TRBV30	TRBJ2-1	CAWSPGQYNEQFF	TGTGCCTGGAGTCCGGGACAGTACAATGAGCAGTTCTTC
.	.	TRBV19	TRBJ1-1	CASIRSPGYREAFF	TGTGCCAGTATCCGATCCCCAGGGTATAGGGAAGCTTTCTTT
.	TRBD1	TRBV5-6	TRBJ2-2	CASSLPGQGNVGELFF	TGTGCCAGCAGCCTCCCGGGACAGGGTAATGTCGGGGAGCTGTTTTTT
.	.	TRBV5-1	TRBJ2-1	CASSLVAGETYNEQFF	TGCGCCAGCAGCTTGGTGGCAGGGGAGACCTACAATGAGCAGTTCTTC
.	.	TRBV13	TRBJ1-6	CASSSSLQGDGSSPLHF	TGTGCCAGCAGCTCGTCGTTACAGGGAGACGGTAGTTCACCCCTCCACTTT